The 18 T cell receptor beta chains presented below share a single source sample, sequenced in a study of regulatory T cells after allogeneic stem cell transplantation listed by TCRdb under 2018. The time point label on this specimen signifies: 30 days after allogeneic hematopoietic stem cell transplantation. TCRdb shows the sequencer as Illumina MiSeq. The SMARTer RACE cDNA Amplification kit was used to reverse transcribe the RNA, and the TCR beta CDR3 region was then amplified. TCRdb reprocessed the public reads (quality trimming at Q25 with fastp, clone calling with MiXCR) and kept in-frame beta chains. Each record represents a unique CDR3 protein, reported with the most common genes and DNA among its rows. The sample has fewer than 6,000 distinct CDR3 sequences on record, more than 95% of them singletons. The top ten hold approximately 39% of the sample. This specimen consisted of sorted CD4+ T cells from blood (whether regulatory or conventional is not recorded), obtained 30 days after allogeneic stem cell transplant. These receptors originate from a human patient who had an allogeneic stem cell transplant, so the T cells may come from the graft donor.

Comment on this clonotype: One end of the junction is discordant with germline, which a read error may explain. The V and J genes are TRBV11-2 and TRBJ2-7; a possible D gene is TRBD1 (6 bases). Looked up from germline, CDR1 is SGHAT and CDR2 is FQNNGV. This CDR3 has 15 amino acids. The DNA for the CDR3 is TGCGGCAGCAGCTTAGCACCAGGGGCTCCCTACGAGCAGTACTTC. Protein sequence: CGSSLAPGAPYEQYF.

The J gene is TRBJ1-5, the V gene TRBV5-8; no clear D gene. Trimming removed 4 bases from V and 5 bases from J, with 16 bases in between. From germline, CDR1 is SGHTS and CDR2 YDEGEE. The CDR3 covers 15 residues. The CDR3, as DNA: TGTGCCAGCAGCATGGCTCGTACCAGCTATCAGCCCCAGCATTTT. Protein: CASSMARTSYQPQHF.

The rearrangement uses TRBV27 and TRBJ2-2; TRBD2 matches 7 bases. The CDR3 extends over 15 amino acids. Germline trimming cut 8 bases from V and 4 bases from J; bases unmatched to any gene: 10. Germline V gene lookup returns CDR1 MNHEY and CDR2 SMNVEV (reference sequence). DNA of the CDR3: TGTGCCAGCGGGAGCGGCGGGAGAATCACCGGGGAGCTGTTTTTT. Translating gives CASGSGGRITGELFF.

Concerning this clonotype: At one end the junction does not follow the germline gene, possibly because of a read error. This chain joins TRBV20-1 and TRBJ2-3; TRBD2 is a possible D gene (6 bases). The CDR3 loop spans 15 amino acids. In germline, CDR1 is DFQATT, CDR2 SNEGSKA (reference sequence). In nucleotides, the CDR3 is TGCAGTGCTAGGGATCCATCGGGAGAGGGAGATACGCATGATTTT. Translation: CSARDPSGEGDTHDF.

For this clonotype: At one end the junction does not follow the germline gene, possibly because of a read error. The CDR3: CASSPVGRGKTTEAYF. CDR3 coding DNA: TGCGCCAGCAGCCCTGTGGGCAGGGGGAAGACAACTGAAGCGTACTTT. The V gene is TRBV5-1, the J gene TRBJ1-1; TRBD1 agrees at 7 bases. The CDR3 runs 16 residues. CDR1 is SGHRS, CDR2 YFSETQ, per germline.

This clonotype was recorded once. The genes are TRBV3-1 and TRBJ2-7; D is uncertain. Germline values: CDR1 LGHDT, CDR2 YNNKEL (reference sequence). V shed 5 bases and J shed 9 bases, with 17 bases lying between them. The CDR3 length is 13 residues. The chain's CDR3 is CASSVRSQETQYF. DNA of the CDR3: TGTGCCAGCAGCGTGCGAAGCCAAGAGACGCAGTACTTC.

Turning to this clonotype: This CDR3 fails to terminate in the conserved phenylalanine or tryptophan, so it likely reflects a read error. The DNA is left out, because the CDR3 cannot be placed on it with certainty; the CDR3 is given as TCRdb lists it. The chain recombines TRBV20-1 with TRBJ2-7; the table's D call TRBD1 went unverified against the DNA. The germline V gene has CDR1 DFQATT and CDR2 SNEGSKA (reference sequence). The CDR3 is 14 residues long, counting both termini. CDR3: CSAEGPGQFYEQDC.

About this clonotype: The germline gene is not matched at one end of the junction; a read error may be the cause. The V gene is TRBV20-1, the J gene TRBJ1-5; D uncertain. CDR1 is DFQATT, CDR2 SNEGSKA, per germline (reference sequence). This CDR3 is built from 14 residues. CDR3 loop: CCARAPLSTGPQHF. The CDR3, as DNA: TGCTGTGCTAGAGCTCCCCTCTCTACGGGGCCCCAGCATTTT.

As concerns this clonotype: Its ends do not fully match the called genes, so a read error is possible. This CDR3 is CASSGRGDTDNGHIF. In DNA form, the CDR3 reads TGCGCCAGCAGCGGGAGGGGGGACACGGATAATGGCCACATCTTC. This chain links TRBV5-1 with TRBJ1-2; tentative D call: TRBD1 (6 bases). Germline CDR1 and CDR2: SGHRS and YFSETQ. This CDR3 has 15 amino acids.

J is TRBJ2-2 and V is TRBV2; D remains unclear. The CDR3 totals 16 residues. V was shortened by 4 bases and J by 12 bases, with 24 bases between the two germline ends. The germline gives CDR1 SNHLY, CDR2 FYNNEI. CDR3 amino acids: CASSGELARLVGKLFF. CDR3 nucleotide sequence: TGTGCCAGCAGTGGCGAACTGGCGAGGTTGGTAGGAAAGCTGTTTTTT.

This chain connects TRBV20-1 to TRBJ2-5, with 7 bases that match TRBD2. The length of the CDR3 is 14 residues. The J segment lost 5 bases and the V segment lost 3 bases, leaving 9 bases of the junction unmatched. CDR1 DFQATT and CDR2 SNEGSKA come from the germline V gene (reference sequence). In DNA, the CDR3 is TGCAGTGCTAGGGGCGGGAGTAGCCGGGAGACCCAGTACTTC. Protein: CSARGGSSRETQYF.

Concerning this clonotype: In this CDR3 the conserved last residue, phenylalanine or tryptophan, is missing, so a read error is likely. The DNA is omitted, as the CDR3 cannot be located on it reliably, and the CDR3 follows TCRdb's listing. The chain carries TRBV2 and TRBJ1-1; the table names TRBD1, a call not compared with the DNA. CDR1 is SNHLY and CDR2 is FYNNEI in the germline V gene. Including both end residues, the CDR3 is 14 amino acids long. The CDR3 spells CASSFDSWDTKAIS.

Concerning this clonotype itself: The junction shows a germline mismatch at one end, possibly a read error. The chain combines TRBV2 with TRBJ2-2; 10 bases fit TRBD2. The CDR3 sequence is 16 residues long. Per germline, CDR1 SNHLY and CDR2 FYNNEI. The CDR3 reads CVSSSKLAGWVGDQIF. CDR3 DNA sequence: TGTGTCAGTAGTAGCAAACTAGCGGGGTGGGTAGGGGATCAGATTTTC.

A remark on this clonotype: One junction end does not reproduce the germline sequence, and a read error may be involved. The V and J genes are TRBV20-1 and TRBJ1-1; no firm D call. This CDR3 is built from 11 residues. The germline gives CDR1 DFQATT, CDR2 SNEGSKA (reference sequence). CDR3: CSARGLRDDFF. As DNA, the CDR3 is TGCAGTGCCAGAGGGCTGAGAGACGATTTCTTT.

The V call is TRBV7-3, the J call TRBJ2-1; D not resolved. Per the germline V gene, CDR1 is SGHTA and CDR2 is FQGTGA. V was cut by 3 bases and J by 4 bases, with 13 bases left in between. CDR3 length equals 15 residues. For the CDR3, the DNA is TGTGCCAGCAGCTTTACGGCTCCCTATTACAATGAGCAGTTCTTC. It translates to CASSFTAPYYNEQFF.

Remarks on this clonotype: The junction departs from the called germline gene at one end, perhaps through a read error. The chain recombines TRBV5-1 with TRBJ1-2, with 7 bases lining up with TRBD1. Germline CDR1 SGHRS, CDR2 YFSETQ. The CDR3 runs 14 residues. The CDR3 region is CASSLQGGNYGCSF. CDR3 in DNA: TGCGCCAGCAGCTTGCAGGGGGGGAACTATGGCTGCTCCTTC.

With regard to this clonotype: Because the CDR3 is missing its conserved closing phenylalanine or tryptophan, this is likely a read error. The DNA is left out, because the CDR3 cannot be placed on it with certainty; the CDR3 is given as TCRdb lists it. The V gene is TRBV11-2, the J gene TRBJ1-5; no check of the table's D call, TRBD1, against the DNA was made. The CDR3 is 17 residues long, ends included. CDR1 is SGHAT, CDR2 FQNNGV, per germline. CDR3 residues: CAISLDCLVRVWRPQPC.

A note on this clonotype: One junction end disagrees with the germline gene, perhaps due to a read error. V gene TRBV20-1 combines with J gene TRBJ2-3, with a weak D call TRBD2 (6 bases). The CDR3 is 15 residues long. Per the germline V gene, CDR1 is DFQATT and CDR2 is SNEGSKA (reference sequence). DNA of the CDR3: TGCAGTGGTAGAGATCCATCGGGAGATGGAGATACGAAGTATTTT. Translation gives CSGRDPSGDGDTKYF.